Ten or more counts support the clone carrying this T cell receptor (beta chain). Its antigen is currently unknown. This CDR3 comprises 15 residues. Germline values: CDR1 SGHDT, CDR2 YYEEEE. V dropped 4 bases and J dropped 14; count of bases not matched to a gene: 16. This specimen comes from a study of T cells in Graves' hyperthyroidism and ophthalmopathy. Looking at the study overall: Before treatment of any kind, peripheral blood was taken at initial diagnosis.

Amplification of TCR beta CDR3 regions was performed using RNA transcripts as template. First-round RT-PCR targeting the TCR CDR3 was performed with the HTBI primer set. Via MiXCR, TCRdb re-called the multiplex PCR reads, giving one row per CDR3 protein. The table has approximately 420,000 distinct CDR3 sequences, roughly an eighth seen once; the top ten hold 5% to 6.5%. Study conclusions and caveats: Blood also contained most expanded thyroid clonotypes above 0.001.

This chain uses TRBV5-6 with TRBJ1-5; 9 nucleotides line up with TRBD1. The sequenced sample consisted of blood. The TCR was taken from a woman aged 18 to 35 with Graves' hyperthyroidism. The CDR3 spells CASSPGGDRAQTEHF. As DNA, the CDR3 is TGTGCCAGCAGCCCGGGTGGGGACAGGGCCCAAACTGAGCATTTT.